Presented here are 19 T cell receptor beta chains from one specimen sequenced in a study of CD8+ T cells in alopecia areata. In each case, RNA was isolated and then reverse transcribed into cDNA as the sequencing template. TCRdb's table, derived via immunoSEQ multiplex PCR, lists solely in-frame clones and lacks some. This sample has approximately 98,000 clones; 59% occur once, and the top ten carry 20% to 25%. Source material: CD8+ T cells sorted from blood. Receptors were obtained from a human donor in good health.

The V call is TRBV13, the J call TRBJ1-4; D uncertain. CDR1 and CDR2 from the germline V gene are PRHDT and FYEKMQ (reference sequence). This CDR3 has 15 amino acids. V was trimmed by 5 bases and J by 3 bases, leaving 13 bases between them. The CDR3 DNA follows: TGTGCCAGCAGCCTGGTTGGTGCAGCTAATGAAAAACTGTTTTTT. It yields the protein CASSLVGAANEKLFF.

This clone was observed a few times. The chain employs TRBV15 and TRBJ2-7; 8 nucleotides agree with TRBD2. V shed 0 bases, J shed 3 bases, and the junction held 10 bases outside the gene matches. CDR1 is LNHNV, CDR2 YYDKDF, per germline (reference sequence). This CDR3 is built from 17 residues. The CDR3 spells CATSRDYSGGPHYEQYF. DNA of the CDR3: TGTGCCACCAGCAGAGATTACAGCGGGGGACCTCACTACGAGCAGTACTTC. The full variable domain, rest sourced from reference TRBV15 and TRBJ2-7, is DAMVIQNPRYQVTQFGKPVTLSCSQTLNHNVMYWYQQKSSQAPKLLFHYYDKDFNNEADTPDNFQSRRPNTSFCFLDIRSPGLGDTAMYLCATSRDYSGGPHYEQYFGPGTRLTVT.

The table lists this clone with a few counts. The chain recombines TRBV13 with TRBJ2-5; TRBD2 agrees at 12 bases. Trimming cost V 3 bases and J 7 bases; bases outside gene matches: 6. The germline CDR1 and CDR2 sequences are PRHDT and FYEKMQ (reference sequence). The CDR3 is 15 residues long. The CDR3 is CASSFPTSGGPTQYF. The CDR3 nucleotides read TGTGCCAGCAGCTTCCCGACTAGCGGGGGACCGACCCAGTACTTC.

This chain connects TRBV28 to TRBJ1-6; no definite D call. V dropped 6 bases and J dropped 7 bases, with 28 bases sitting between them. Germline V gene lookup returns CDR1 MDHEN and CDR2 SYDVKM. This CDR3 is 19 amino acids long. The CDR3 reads CASRSTLPILPPSNSPLHF. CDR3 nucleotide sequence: TGTGCCAGCAGGTCCACCCTCCCTATACTTCCCCCCTCGAATTCACCCCTCCACTTT.

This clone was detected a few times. The DNA of the CDR3 is TGTGCCAGCAGCGTAGGTGTCGGCGACGAGCAGTACTTC. Translating it yields CASSVGVGDEQYF. The chain links TRBV9 to TRBJ2-7; D unclear. Per germline, CDR1 SGDLS and CDR2 YYNGEE. V was shortened by 0 bases and J by 5 bases, with 9 bases between the two germline ends. CDR3 length: 13 amino acids.

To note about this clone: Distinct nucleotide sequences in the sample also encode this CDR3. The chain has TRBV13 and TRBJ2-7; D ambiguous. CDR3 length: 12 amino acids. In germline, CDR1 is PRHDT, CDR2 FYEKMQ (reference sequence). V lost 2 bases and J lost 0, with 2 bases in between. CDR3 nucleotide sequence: TGTGCCAGCAGCTTAAGCTCCTACGAGCAGTACTTC. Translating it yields CASSLSSYEQYF.

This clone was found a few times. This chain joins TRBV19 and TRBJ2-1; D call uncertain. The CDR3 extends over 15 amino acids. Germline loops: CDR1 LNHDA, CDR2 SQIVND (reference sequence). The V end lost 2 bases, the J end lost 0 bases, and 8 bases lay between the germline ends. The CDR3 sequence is CASSIFGSSYNEQFF. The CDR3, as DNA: TGTGCCAGTAGTATATTCGGCAGCTCCTACAATGAGCAGTTCTTC.

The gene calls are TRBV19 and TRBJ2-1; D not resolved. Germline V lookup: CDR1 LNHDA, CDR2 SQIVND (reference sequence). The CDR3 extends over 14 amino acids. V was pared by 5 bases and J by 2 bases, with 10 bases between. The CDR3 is CASSPGGPYNEQFF. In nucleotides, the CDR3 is TGTGCCAGTAGTCCCGGTGGCCCCTACAATGAGCAGTTCTTC.

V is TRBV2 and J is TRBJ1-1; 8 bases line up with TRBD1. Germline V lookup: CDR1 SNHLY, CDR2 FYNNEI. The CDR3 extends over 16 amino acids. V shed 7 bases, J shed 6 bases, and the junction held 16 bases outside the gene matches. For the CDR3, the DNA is TGTGCCAGCATCGGGGAAGCACGGACAGGGAATTCTGAAGCTTTCTTT. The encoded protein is CASIGEARTGNSEAFF.

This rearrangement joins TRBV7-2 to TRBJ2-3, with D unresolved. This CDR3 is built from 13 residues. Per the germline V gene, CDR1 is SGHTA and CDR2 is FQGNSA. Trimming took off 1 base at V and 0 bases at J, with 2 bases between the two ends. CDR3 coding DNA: TGTGCCAGCAGCTTAGTGAGCACAGATACGCAGTATTTT. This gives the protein CASSLVSTDTQYF.

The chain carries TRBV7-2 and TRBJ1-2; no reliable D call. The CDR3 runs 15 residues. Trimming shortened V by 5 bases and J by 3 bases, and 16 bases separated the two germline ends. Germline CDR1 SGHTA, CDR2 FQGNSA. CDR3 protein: CASSPNLADYYGYTF. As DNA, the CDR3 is TGTGCCAGCAGCCCAAATCTGGCCGACTACTATGGCTACACCTTC.

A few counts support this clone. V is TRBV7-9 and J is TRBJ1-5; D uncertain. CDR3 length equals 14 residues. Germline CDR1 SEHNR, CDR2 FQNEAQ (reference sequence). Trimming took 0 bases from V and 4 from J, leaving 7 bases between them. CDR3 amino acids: CASSLAATNQPQHF. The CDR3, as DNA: TGTGCCAGCAGCTTAGCGGCGACGAATCAGCCCCAGCATTTT.

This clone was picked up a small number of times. Here the CDR3 reads CASSVGGGGYSPLHF. CDR3 nucleotides: TGTGCCAGCAGCGTAGGTGGGGGGGGTTACTCACCCCTCCACTTT. The chain recombines TRBV9 with TRBJ1-6, with D tentatively TRBD1 (5 bases). V gave up 0 bases and J gave up 10 bases, with 14 bases separating them. The length of the CDR3 is 15 residues. Per the germline V gene, CDR1 is SGDLS and CDR2 is YYNGEE.

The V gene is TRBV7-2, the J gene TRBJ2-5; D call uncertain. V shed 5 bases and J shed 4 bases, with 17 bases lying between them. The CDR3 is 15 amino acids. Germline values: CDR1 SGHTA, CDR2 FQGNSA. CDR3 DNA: TGTGCCAGCAGCGAGTTGCGTCGAATGGGAGAGACCCAGTACTTC. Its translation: CASSELRRMGETQYF. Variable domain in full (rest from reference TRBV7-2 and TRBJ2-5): GAGVSQSPSNKVTEKGKDVELRCDPISGHTALYWYRQSLGQGLEFLIYFQGNSAPDKSGLPSDRFSAERTGGSVSTLTIQRTQQEDSAVYLCASSELRRMGETQYFGPGTRLLVL.

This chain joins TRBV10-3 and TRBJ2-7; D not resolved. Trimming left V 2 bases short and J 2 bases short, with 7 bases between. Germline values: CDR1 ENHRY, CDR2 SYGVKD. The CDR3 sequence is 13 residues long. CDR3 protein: CAISEGRTYEQYF. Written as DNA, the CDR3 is TGTGCCATCAGTGAGGGCCGTACCTACGAGCAGTACTTC.

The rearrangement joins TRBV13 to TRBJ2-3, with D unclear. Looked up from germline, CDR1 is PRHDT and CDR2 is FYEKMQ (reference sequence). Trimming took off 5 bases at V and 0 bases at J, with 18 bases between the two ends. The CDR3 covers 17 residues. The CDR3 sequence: CASSPTLGNSSTDTQYF. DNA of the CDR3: TGTGCCAGCAGCCCCACCCTGGGTAACTCTAGCACAGATACGCAGTATTTT.

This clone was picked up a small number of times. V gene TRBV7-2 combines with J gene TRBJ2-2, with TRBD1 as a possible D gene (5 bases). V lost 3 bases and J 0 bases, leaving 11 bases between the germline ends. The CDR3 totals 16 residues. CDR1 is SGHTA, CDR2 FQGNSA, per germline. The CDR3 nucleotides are TGTGCCAGCAGCTTCATTCTGACAGCGAACACCGGGGAGCTGTTTTTT. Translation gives CASSFILTANTGELFF.

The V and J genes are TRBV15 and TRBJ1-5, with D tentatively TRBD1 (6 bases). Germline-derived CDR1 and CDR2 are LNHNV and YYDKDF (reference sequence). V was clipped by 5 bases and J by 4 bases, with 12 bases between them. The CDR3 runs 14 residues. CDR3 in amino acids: CATSLDSWNQPQHF. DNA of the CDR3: TGTGCCACCAGCCTGGACAGTTGGAATCAGCCCCAGCATTTT.

CDR3 loop: CASSTQPWGREDIEAFF. The CDR3 nucleotides are TGTGCCAGCAGCACTCAACCCTGGGGCAGGGAGGACATTGAAGCTTTCTTT. The chain combines TRBV9 with TRBJ1-1, with D possibly matching TRBD1 (5 bases). This CDR3 spans 17 amino acids. Germline-derived CDR1 and CDR2 are SGDLS and YYNGEE. Between the trimmed V and J ends, which lost 4 bases and 7 bases, there was a span of 26 bases.